This section outlines one TCR beta chain sequence together with its context. Its antigen is still unknown. This specimen belongs to a study of cytomegalovirus exposure and HLA in healthy donors. Study-level points and caveats: Accounts indicate the classifier identified cytomegalovirus status with strong specificity and sensitivity. TCR beta chains numbering 150 to 200 were designated cytomegalovirus-associated.

Trimming took 3 bases from V and 7 from J, leaving 7 bases between them. Per the germline V gene, CDR1 is MNHEY and CDR2 is SMNVEV (reference sequence). The CDR3 covers 12 residues. Profiled with immunoSEQ multiplex PCR; TCRdb holds only in-frame clones, not every one. The sample lists fewer than 150,000 clones; 80% to 90% were seen once. The sequence was collected from a woman aged 18-29 years in good health and CMV-seropositive. The J gene is TRBJ1-5, the V gene TRBV27, with D possibly TRBD1 on 6 matching bases. The source material was PBMCs. The CDR3 DNA reads as TGTGCCAGCAGTTTGACAGGCCAGCCCCAGCATTTT. Protein: CASSLTGQPQHF.